This section outlines one T cell receptor beta chain sequence together with its context. Its antigen is not yet known. It has no much larger one-base neighbor in the sample; base qualities were not kept. The collaborating institutions used their own protocols to collect whole blood in K2EDTA tubes. Collaborator samples were shipped for TCRbeta analysis as frozen whole blood, isolated PBMCs, or DNA extracted from either sample type. These data come from a study of blood T cell repertoires in COVID-19 (dated by TCRdb to 2020 to 2022). Background on the whole study: Collaborator samples came from the United States, Italy and Spain and covered acute and convalescent phases of COVID-19. The sample metadata nearly always contained a de-identified subject ID, COVID-19 status, age in years and sex. Where available, HLA class I and class II types were taken from metadata supplied by the sample provider and were not determined by assay-based typing. Deeply sampled blood TCRbeta repertoires from subjects exposed to, actively infected with, or recovered from COVID-19 were included in the dataset. The prospective study material was composed of cDNA or gDNA derived from T cells, B-cell-depleted T cells, or PBMCs. The repertoires were made available in a free public database intended to serve as a resource for research on the immune response to SARS-CoV-2. The samples were drawn from two sources: the first 160 participants of the ongoing ImmuneRACE study, and 1,000 to 1,500 subjects contributed by 6 global collaborators. The research as a whole found: Clinical and demographic metadata were provided uncurated, with the amount varying by source and participant.

The immunoSEQ Assay, a bias-controlled multiplex PCR, was used to amplify TCRbeta CDR3 regions from genomic DNA. Concerning the study's data processing: The number of nucleated cells in each sample was estimated by amplification of reference gene primers within the assay. To quantify the absolute abundance of each unique TCRbeta CDR3 rearrangement, sequence reads were collapsed and filtered. Productive Simpson clonality was computed per sample as the square root of Simpson's diversity index over productive rearrangements. This immuneACCESS table, as held by TCRdb, lists in-frame sequences with V and J called but not all clones. Of the missing ones, under half trace to an unresolved V gene in checked studies; the others have no known cause. V, J and clone size are taken as reported in that table, and D and trimming were inferred from the DNA itself. The sample profile shows more than 60,000 clones; 88% of them were found once. About 21% of the sample rests with the top ten.

The CDR3, from cysteine to phenylalanine, totals 17 residues. The entry retains the CDR3 DNA only, 51 bases that are in frame from base 1. The V gene is TRBV21-1 and the J gene is TRBJ2-7; the table's D call of TRBD1 was not tested on the DNA. TRBV21-1 is designated a pseudogene. Sequencing was done on a sample of peripheral blood. The source is a woman aged 45-65 years with active or convalescent COVID-19. The nucleotides read TGTGCCAGCAGCAAACGAAACAGGGTTCCTCCAACCTACGAGCAGTACTTC. This gives the protein CASSKRNRVPPTYEQYF.